Reported below is one T cell receptor (beta chain). Its antigen is not known. These data come from a study of OX40 agonist ivuxolimab in advanced cancers. Whole-study context: Partial responses occurred in Three dose-escalation patients, one with hepatocellular carcinoma and two with cutaneous melanoma.

General study points: Clonal expansion was seen in CD4+ and CD8+ blood T cells by week 6 at 0.1 to 3.0 mg/kg. Clonal expansion was among the lowest in partial responders at 0.1-3.0 mg/kg, especially CD8+.

The assay was immunoSEQ multiplex PCR, and TCRdb's table has in-frame clones only and misses some. This sample has around 100,000 clones, with about nine tenths found just once. Trimming pared 4 bases from V and 5 bases from J, leaving 14 bases between. The germline CDR1 and CDR2 sequences are MDHEN and SYDVKM. The CDR3 runs to 15 residues. Material: CD4+ or CD8+ T cells sorted from blood, obtained in a trial of the OX40 agonist ivuxolimab. The V call is TRBV28, the J call TRBJ2-2; weak D call: TRBD1 (5 bases). The TCR comes from an adult with an advanced solid tumor such as melanoma, head and neck, liver or kidney cancer. The chain's CDR3 is CASSSSSAGTGELFF. CDR3 DNA sequence: TGTGCCAGCAGTTCATCATCCGCAGGGACCGGGGAGCTGTTTTTT.